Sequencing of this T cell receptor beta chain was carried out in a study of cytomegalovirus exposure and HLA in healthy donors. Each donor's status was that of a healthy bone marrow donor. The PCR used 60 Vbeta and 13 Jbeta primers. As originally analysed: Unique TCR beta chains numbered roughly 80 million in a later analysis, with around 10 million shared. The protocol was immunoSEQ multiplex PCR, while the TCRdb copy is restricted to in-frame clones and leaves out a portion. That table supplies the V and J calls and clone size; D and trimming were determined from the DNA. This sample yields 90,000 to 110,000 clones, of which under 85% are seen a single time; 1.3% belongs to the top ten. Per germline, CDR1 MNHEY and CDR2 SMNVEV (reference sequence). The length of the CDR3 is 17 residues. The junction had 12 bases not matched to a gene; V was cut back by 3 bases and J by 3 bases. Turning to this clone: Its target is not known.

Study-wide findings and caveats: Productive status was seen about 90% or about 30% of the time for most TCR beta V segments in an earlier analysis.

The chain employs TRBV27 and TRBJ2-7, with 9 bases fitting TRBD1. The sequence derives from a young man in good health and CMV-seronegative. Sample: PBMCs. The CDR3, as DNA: TGTGCCAGCAGTTTGTCAGCTCCCGGGACAGGGAGCTACGAGCAGTACTTC. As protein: CASSLSAPGTGSYEQYF.